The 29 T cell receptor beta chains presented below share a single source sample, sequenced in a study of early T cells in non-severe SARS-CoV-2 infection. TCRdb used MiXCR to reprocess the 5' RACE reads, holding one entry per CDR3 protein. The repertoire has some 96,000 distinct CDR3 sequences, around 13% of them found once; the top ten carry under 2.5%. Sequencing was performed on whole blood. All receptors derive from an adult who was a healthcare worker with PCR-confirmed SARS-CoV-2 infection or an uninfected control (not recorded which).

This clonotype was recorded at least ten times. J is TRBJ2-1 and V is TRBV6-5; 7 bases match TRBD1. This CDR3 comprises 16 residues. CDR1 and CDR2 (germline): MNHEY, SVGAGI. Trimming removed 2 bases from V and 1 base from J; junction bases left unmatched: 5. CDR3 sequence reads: CASSYDWDRSYNEQFF. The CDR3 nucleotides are TGTGCCAGCAGTTACGATTGGGACAGATCCTACAATGAGCAGTTCTTC.

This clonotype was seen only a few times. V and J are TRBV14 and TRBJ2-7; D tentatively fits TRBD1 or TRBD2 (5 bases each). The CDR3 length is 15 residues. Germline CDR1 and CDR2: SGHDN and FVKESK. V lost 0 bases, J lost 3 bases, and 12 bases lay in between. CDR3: CASSQDRDGNYEQYF. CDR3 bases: TGTGCCAGCAGCCAAGATCGGGACGGAAACTACGAGCAGTACTTC.

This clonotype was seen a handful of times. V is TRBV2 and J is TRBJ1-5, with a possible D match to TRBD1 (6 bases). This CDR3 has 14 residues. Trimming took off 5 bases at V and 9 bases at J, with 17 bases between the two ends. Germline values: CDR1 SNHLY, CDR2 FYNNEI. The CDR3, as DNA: TGTGCCAGCAGTTCCGGACAGTCCTTCGCGCCCCAGCATTTT. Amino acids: CASSSGQSFAPQHF.

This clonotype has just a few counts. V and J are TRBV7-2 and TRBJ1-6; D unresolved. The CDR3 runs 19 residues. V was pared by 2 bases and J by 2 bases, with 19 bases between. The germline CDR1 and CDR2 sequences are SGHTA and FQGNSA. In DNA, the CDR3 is TGTGCCAGCAGCTTAAACGGACCTCGTGTAGGGCCCTATAATTCACCCCTCCACTTT. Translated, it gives CASSLNGPRVGPYNSPLHF.

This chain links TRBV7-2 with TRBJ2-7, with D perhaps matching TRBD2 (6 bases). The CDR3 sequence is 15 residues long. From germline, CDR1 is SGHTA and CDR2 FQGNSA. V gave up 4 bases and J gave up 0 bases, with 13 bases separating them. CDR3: CASSSTSTISYEQYF. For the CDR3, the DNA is TGTGCCAGCAGCTCGACTAGTACGATCTCCTACGAGCAGTACTTC.

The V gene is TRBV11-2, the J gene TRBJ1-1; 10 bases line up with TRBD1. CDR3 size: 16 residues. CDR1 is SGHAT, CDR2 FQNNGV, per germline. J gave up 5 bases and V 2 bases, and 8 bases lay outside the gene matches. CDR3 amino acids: CASSLRPGQGRTEAFF. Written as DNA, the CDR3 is TGTGCCAGCAGCTTAAGACCGGGACAGGGGAGAACTGAAGCTTTCTTT.

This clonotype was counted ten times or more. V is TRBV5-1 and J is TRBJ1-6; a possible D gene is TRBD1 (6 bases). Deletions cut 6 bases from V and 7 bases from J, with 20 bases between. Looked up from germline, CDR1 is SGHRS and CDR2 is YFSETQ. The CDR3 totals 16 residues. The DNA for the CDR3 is TGCGCCAGCACCCAAACCTACAGGGAAGGCAATTCACCCCTCCACTTT. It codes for CASTQTYREGNSPLHF.

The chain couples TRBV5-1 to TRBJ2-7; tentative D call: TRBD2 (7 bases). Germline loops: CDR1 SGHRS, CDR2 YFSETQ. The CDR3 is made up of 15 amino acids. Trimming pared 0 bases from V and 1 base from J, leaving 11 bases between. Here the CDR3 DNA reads TGCGCCAGCAGCTTGGCGGGGGGCCCATCCTACGAGCAGTACTTC. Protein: CASSLAGGPSYEQYF.

The CDR3 DNA reads TGTGCCAGCAGTTTCTTGGCAGGGAACTACGAGCAGTACTTC. Translating it yields CASSFLAGNYEQYF. The genes are TRBV28 and TRBJ2-7; D possibly corresponds to TRBD1 (5 bases). Trimming shortened V by 3 bases and J by 3 bases, and 12 bases separated the two germline ends. The CDR3 contains 14 residues. Germline CDR1 reads MDHEN; CDR2 reads SYDVKM.

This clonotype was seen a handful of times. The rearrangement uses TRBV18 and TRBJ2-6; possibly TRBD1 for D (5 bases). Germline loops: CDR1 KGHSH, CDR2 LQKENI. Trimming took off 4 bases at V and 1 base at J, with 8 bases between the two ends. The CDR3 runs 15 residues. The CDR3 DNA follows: TGTGCCAGCTCACAAACAGGTTCTGGGGCCAACGTCCTGACTTTC. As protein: CASSQTGSGANVLTF.

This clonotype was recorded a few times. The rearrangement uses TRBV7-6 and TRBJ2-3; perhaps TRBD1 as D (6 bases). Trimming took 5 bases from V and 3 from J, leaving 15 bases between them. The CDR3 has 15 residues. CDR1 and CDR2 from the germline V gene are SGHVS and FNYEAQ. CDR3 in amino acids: CASSPTGFLTDTQYF. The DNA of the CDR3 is TGTGCCAGCAGCCCTACAGGGTTCCTTACAGATACGCAGTATTTT.

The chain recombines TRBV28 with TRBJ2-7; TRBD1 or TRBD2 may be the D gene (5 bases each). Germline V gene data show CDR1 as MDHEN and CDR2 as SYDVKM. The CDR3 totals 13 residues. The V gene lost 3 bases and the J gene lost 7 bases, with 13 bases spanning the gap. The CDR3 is CASSFGEGREQYF. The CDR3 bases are TGTGCCAGCAGTTTCGGAGAGGGGCGTGAGCAGTACTTC.

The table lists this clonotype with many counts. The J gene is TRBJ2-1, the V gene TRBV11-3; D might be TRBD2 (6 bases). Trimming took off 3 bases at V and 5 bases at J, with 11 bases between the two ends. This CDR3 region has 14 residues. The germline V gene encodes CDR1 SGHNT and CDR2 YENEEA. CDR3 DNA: TGTGCCAGCAGCTTTCGCGGGGTAGACAATGAGCAGTTCTTC. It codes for CASSFRGVDNEQFF.

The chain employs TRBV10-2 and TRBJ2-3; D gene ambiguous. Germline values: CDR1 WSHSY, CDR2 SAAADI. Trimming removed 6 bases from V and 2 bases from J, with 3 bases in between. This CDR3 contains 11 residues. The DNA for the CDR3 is TGCGCCAGCAGATACACAGATACGCAGTATTTT. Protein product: CASRYTDTQYF.

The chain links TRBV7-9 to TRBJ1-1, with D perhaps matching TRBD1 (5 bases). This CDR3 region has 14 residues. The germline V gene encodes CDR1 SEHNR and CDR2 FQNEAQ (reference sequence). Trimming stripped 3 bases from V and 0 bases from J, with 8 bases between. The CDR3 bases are TGTGCCAGCAGCTTTGGGACCATGAACACTGAAGCTTTCTTT. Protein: CASSFGTMNTEAFF.

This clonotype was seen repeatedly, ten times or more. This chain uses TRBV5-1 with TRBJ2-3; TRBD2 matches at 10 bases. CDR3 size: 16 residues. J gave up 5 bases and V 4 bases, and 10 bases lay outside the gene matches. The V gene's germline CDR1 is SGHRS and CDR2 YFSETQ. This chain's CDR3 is CASSIPSGGAGDTQYF. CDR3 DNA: TGCGCCAGCAGCATACCGAGCGGGGGGGCTGGAGATACGCAGTATTTT.

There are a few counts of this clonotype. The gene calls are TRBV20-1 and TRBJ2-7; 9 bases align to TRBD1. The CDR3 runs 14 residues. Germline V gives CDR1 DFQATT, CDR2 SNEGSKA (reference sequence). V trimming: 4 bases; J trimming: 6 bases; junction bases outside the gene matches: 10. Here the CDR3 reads CSATPDRGFSEQYF. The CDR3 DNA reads TGCAGTGCTACCCCGGACAGGGGCTTCTCCGAGCAGTACTTC.

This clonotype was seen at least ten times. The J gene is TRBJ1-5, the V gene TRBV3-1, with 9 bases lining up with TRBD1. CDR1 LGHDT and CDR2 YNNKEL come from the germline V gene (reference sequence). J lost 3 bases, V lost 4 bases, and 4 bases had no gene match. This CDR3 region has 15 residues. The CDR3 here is CASSPRTGVNQPQHF. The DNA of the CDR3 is TGTGCCAGCAGCCCCCGGACAGGGGTCAATCAGCCCCAGCATTTT.

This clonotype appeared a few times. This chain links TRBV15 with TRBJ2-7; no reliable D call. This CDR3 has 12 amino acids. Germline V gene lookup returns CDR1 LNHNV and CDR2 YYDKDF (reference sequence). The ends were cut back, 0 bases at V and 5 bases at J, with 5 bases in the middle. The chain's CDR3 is CATSRDRDEQYF. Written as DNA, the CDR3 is TGTGCCACCAGCAGAGATCGGGACGAGCAGTACTTC.

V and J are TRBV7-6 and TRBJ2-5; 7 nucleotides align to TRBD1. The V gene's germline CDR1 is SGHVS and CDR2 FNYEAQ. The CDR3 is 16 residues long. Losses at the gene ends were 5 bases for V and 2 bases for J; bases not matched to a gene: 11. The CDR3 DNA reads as TGTGCCAGCAGCCAGGGGGTAGCTGGGGGACAAGAGACCCAGTACTTC. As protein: CASSQGVAGGQETQYF.

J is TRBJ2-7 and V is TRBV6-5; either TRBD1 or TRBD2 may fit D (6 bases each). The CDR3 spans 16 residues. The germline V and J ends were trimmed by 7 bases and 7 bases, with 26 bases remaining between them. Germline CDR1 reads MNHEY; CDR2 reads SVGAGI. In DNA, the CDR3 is TGTGCCAGCAATCTGTTCCTGACAGGCAAGGCGGGGGAGCAGTACTTC. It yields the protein CASNLFLTGKAGEQYF.

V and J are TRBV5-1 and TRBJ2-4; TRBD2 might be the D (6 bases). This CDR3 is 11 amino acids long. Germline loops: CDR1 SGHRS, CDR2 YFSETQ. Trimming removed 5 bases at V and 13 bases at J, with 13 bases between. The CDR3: CASRAGGAQYF. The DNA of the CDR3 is TGCGCCAGCAGGGCAGGAGGGGCCCAGTACTTC. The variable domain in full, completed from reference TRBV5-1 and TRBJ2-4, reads KAGVTQTPRYLIKTRGQQVTLSCSPISGHRSVSWYQQTPGQGLQFLFEYFSETQRNKGNFPGRFSGRQFSNSRSEMNVSTLELGDSALYLCASRAGGAQYFGAGTRLSVL.

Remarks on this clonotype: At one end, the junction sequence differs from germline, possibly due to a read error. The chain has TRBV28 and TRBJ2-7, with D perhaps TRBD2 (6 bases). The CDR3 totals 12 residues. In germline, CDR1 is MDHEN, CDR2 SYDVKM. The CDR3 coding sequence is TGTGCCAGCAGAGGCGGGGCGGCCACCGGAGACTTC. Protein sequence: CASRGGAATGDF.

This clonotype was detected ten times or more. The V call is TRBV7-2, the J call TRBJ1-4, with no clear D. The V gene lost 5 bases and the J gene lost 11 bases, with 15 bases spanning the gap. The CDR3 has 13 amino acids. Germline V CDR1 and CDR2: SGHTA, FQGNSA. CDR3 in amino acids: CASSPGRGYKLFF. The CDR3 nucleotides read TGTGCCAGCAGCCCTGGTAGAGGGTATAAACTGTTTTTT.

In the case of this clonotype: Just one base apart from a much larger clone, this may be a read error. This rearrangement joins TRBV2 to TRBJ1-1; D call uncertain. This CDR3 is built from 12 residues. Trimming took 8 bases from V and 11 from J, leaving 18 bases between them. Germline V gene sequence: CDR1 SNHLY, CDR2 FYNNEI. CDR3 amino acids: CASCTNRVGAFF. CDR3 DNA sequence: TGTGCCAGCTGTACCAACCGGGTGGGGGCTTTCTTT.

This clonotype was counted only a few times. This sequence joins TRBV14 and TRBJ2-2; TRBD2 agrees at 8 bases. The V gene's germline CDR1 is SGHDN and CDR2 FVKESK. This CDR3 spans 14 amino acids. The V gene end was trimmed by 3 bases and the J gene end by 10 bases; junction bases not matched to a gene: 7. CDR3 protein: CASSHSSGQVELFF. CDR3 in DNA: TGTGCCAGCAGCCATTCTAGCGGGCAGGTGGAGCTGTTTTTT.

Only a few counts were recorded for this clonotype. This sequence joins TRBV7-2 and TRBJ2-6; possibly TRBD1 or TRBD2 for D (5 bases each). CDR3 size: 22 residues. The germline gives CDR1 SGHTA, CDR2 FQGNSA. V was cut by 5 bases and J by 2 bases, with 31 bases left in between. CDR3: CASSPRGGPRSPTEPGANVLTF. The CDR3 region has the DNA TGTGCCAGCAGCCCCCGTGGGGGACCCCGAAGTCCGACGGAACCTGGGGCCAACGTCCTGACTTTC.

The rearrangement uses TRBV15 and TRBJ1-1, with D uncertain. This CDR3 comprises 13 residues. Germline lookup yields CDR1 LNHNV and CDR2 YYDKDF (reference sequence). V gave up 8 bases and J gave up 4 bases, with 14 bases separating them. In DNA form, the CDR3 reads TGTGCCACCCAAGTAGGTCGGAGCACTGAAGCTTTCTTT. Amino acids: CATQVGRSTEAFF.

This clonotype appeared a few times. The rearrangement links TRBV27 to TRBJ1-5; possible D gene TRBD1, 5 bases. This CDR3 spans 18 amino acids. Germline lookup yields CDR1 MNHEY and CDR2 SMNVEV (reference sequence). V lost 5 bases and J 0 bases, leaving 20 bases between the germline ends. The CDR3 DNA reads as TGTGCCAGCAGTCCCAGGGTACCTCAAACCACTAGCAATCAGCCCCAGCATTTT. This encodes CASSPRVPQTTSNQPQHF.